These 13 T cell receptor beta chains were all obtained from the same sample, sequenced in a study of cytomegalovirus exposure and HLA in healthy donors. Sequenced by immunoSEQ multiplex PCR; TCRdb stores in-frame clones only, minus some. This sample has 150,000 to 200,000 clones, with approximately 84% found just once. Input material: PBMCs. The source of these receptors is a man aged 18 to 29 in good health and CMV-seropositive.

There are a few counts of this clone. The chain joins TRBV19 to TRBJ1-5, with unresolved D. CDR1 LNHDA and CDR2 SQIVND come from the germline V gene (reference sequence). V lost 6 bases and J 2 bases, leaving 11 bases between the germline ends. The CDR3 extends over 14 amino acids. The CDR3 sequence is CASSRNIGNQPQHF. For the CDR3, the DNA is TGTGCCAGTAGCAGGAATATCGGCAATCAGCCCCAGCATTTT.

The genes are TRBV5-1 and TRBJ2-2; D is perhaps TRBD1 (6 bases). The germline gives CDR1 SGHRS, CDR2 YFSETQ. V was pared by 4 bases and J by 0 bases, with 10 bases between. This CDR3 spans 15 amino acids. The chain's CDR3 is CASSPGQANTGELFF. The CDR3 DNA is TGCGCCAGCAGCCCGGGACAAGCGAACACCGGGGAGCTGTTTTTT.

A few counts support this clone. CDR3 sequence: CASSSDRGAGRSYNEQFF. CDR3 DNA sequence: TGTGCCAGCAGCTCGGACAGGGGGGCAGGTCGGTCCTACAATGAGCAGTTCTTC. The chain links TRBV28 to TRBJ2-1, with 10 nucleotides matching TRBD1. From germline, CDR1 is MDHEN and CDR2 SYDVKM. This CDR3 comprises 18 residues. The trim removed 6 bases at V and 1 base at J, leaving 12 bases unmatched.

V and J are TRBV27 and TRBJ2-2; TRBD2 might be the D (6 bases). The CDR3 is 16 residues long. Germline V gene data show CDR1 as MNHEY and CDR2 as SMNVEV (reference sequence). The V gene lost 3 bases and the J gene lost 6 bases, with 17 bases spanning the gap. CDR3 amino acids: CASSFLNQLAPGELFF. In DNA, the CDR3 is TGTGCCAGCAGTTTCCTAAATCAACTAGCTCCCGGGGAGCTGTTTTTT.

The chain joins TRBV7-2 to TRBJ2-2; 8 bases line up with TRBD2. This CDR3 comprises 14 residues. J lost 6 bases, V lost 2 bases, and 2 bases had no gene match. Germline-derived CDR1 and CDR2 are SGHTA and FQGNSA. CDR3 sequence: CASSLRTSPGELFF. In nucleotides, the CDR3 is TGTGCCAGCAGCTTACGGACTAGCCCCGGGGAGCTGTTTTTT.

The chain is built from TRBV7-2 and TRBJ1-2, with D perhaps matching TRBD1 (5 bases). Per germline, CDR1 SGHTA and CDR2 FQGNSA. Trimming cost V 4 bases and J 7 bases, with 13 bases left between them. The CDR3 totals 13 residues. As DNA, the CDR3 is TGTGCCAGCAGCTACGACAGAGTTGGTGGCTACACCTTC. It yields the protein CASSYDRVGGYTF.

This chain joins TRBV15 and TRBJ2-1; the match to TRBD2 covers 14 bases. The J segment lost 7 bases and the V segment lost 5 bases, leaving 16 bases of the junction unmatched. Germline CDR1 is LNHNV and CDR2 is YYDKDF (reference sequence). This CDR3 spans 19 amino acids. The chain's CDR3 is CATSSPGLAGGSGGNEQFF. The CDR3 DNA follows: TGTGCCACCAGCTCTCCCGGACTAGCGGGAGGCAGTGGAGGAAATGAGCAGTTCTTC.

This chain joins TRBV5-6 and TRBJ2-3, with D possibly TRBD2 on 5 matching bases. V lost 6 bases and J lost 5, with 10 bases in between. Germline loops: CDR1 SGHDT, CDR2 YYEEEE. The CDR3 totals 12 residues. For the CDR3, the DNA is TGTGCCAGCAACGGGGTAGAAGATACGCAGTATTTT. It encodes CASNGVEDTQYF.

The sample holds one count of this clone. The rearrangement links TRBV11-2 to TRBJ2-7; TRBD2 matches 9 bases. Germline V gene lookup returns CDR1 SGHAT and CDR2 FQNNGV. V dropped 1 base and J dropped 1; count of bases not matched to a gene: 2. The CDR3 is made up of 15 amino acids. CDR3 protein: CASSLAAGGSYEQYF. DNA of the CDR3: TGTGCCAGCAGCTTAGCCGCGGGAGGGTCCTACGAGCAGTACTTC.

J is TRBJ2-7 and V is TRBV4-1, with TRBD1 matching over 8 bases. The V gene's germline CDR1 is MGHRA and CDR2 YSYEKL. Trimming cost V 4 bases and J 5 bases; bases outside gene matches: 10. This CDR3 region has 15 residues. CDR3 in DNA: TGCGCCAGCAGCCGAGTTGACAGGGGTCTCGACGAGCAGTACTTC. The encoded protein is CASSRVDRGLDEQYF.

The rearrangement joins TRBV11-2 to TRBJ2-5; 8 bases map to TRBD2. CDR3 length: 16 residues. V shed 0 bases, J shed 3 bases, and the junction held 6 bases outside the gene matches. Germline lookup yields CDR1 SGHAT and CDR2 FQNNGV. In DNA form, the CDR3 reads TGTGCCAGCAGCTTAGATAGATCAGCGGGAGAAGAGACCCAGTACTTC. Translating it yields CASSLDRSAGEETQYF.

The chain couples TRBV10-3 to TRBJ2-1; 9 positions match TRBD2. J gave up 7 bases and V 6 bases, and 10 bases lay outside the gene matches. There are 15 residues in the CDR3. Germline V gene lookup returns CDR1 ENHRY and CDR2 SYGVKD. The DNA for the CDR3 is TGTGCCATCAGCCCTCTTAGCGGGAGCCGGAATGAGCAGTTCTTC. Residues: CAISPLSGSRNEQFF.

The chain couples TRBV5-1 to TRBJ2-3; 11 bases match TRBD1. This CDR3 contains 16 residues. CDR1 is SGHRS and CDR2 is YFSETQ in the germline V gene. V shed 0 bases and J 4 bases; nucleotides not matched to a gene: 4. As DNA, the CDR3 is TGCGCCAGCAGCTTGGCCGGGGACAGGGGGTCAGATACGCAGTATTTT. The encoded protein is CASSLAGDRGSDTQYF.